This entry lists 28 T cell receptor beta chains sequenced from one sample in a study of blood T cells in healthy people across ages. Using a J-beta primer mix together with a sample-barcoded 5' primer, a second PCR was run for 7 to 11 cycles. MiXCR, applied by TCRdb to the 5' RACE reads, yields one record per CDR3 protein. The sample records 1.5 million to 2 million distinct CDR3 sequences, roughly a third being singletons. Sequenced: blood. The receptor source for this set is a woman aged 25-40 years in good health.

The genes are TRBV16 and TRBJ2-1; D is unresolved. The CDR3 spans 13 residues. V dropped 8 bases and J dropped 7 bases, with 15 bases sitting between them. Per the germline V gene, CDR1 is KGHSY and CDR2 is FQNENV. The CDR3 DNA reads as TGTGCCAGCCTTTCTTCCTGGGGTAATGAGCAGTTCTTC. Translating it yields CASLSSWGNEQFF. Full variable domain (missing parts from reference TRBV16 and TRBJ2-1): GEEVAQTPKHLVRGEGQKAKLYCAPIKGHSYVFWYQQVLKNEFKFLISFQNENVFDETGMPKERFSAKCLPNSPCSLEIQATKLEDSAVYFCASLSSWGNEQFFGPGTRLTVL.

This clonotype was seen a few times. The rearrangement joins TRBV7-2 to TRBJ2-1; 8 bases fit TRBD2. The CDR3 spans 17 residues. Losses at the gene ends were 6 bases for V and 0 bases for J; bases not matched to a gene: 10. Germline V lookup: CDR1 SGHTA, CDR2 FQGNSA. CDR3 nucleotides: TGTGCCAGCAGGCCGCGGGGGGCCTTGGGCTCCTACAATGAGCAGTTCTTC. Protein product: CASRPRGALGSYNEQFF.

This clonotype appeared many times. CDR3 loop: CASSPGTPNTEAFF. As DNA, the CDR3 is TGTGCCAGCAGCCCCGGGACACCGAACACTGAAGCTTTCTTT. The chain is built from TRBV7-2 and TRBJ1-1, with a tentative D call TRBD1 (6 bases). CDR3 length: 14 amino acids. Germline lookup yields CDR1 SGHTA and CDR2 FQGNSA. Deletions cut 5 bases from V and 1 base from J, with 11 bases between.

In this sample, this clonotype turned up many times. The V call is TRBV20-1, the J call TRBJ2-7; D perhaps matches TRBD2 (5 bases). Trimming removed 1 base from V and 6 bases from J, with 10 bases in between. Per the germline V gene, CDR1 is DFQATT and CDR2 is SNEGSKA (reference sequence). The CDR3 has 12 amino acids. The CDR3 nucleotides are TGCAGTGCTAGAGTCCCGGGGTCCGAGCAGTACTTC. This codes for CSARVPGSEQYF.

This clonotype has a count of ten or more. The chain's CDR3 is CASSQVSGGEQFF. CDR3 bases: TGCGCCAGCAGCCAAGTATCAGGTGGTGAGCAGTTCTTC. The chain recombines TRBV4-1 with TRBJ2-1; no definite D call. This CDR3 has 13 amino acids. V was pared by 1 base and J by 9 bases, with 10 bases between. Germline CDR1 MGHRA, CDR2 YSYEKL.

The table lists this clonotype with a few counts. The chain employs TRBV6-2 or TRBV6-3 and TRBJ2-7; 7 bases match TRBD2. V lost 9 bases and J lost 1; bases outside the gene matches: 9. Germline V gene data show CDR1 as MNHEY and CDR2 as SVGEGT. The CDR3 is made up of 14 amino acids. The CDR3 spells CASEGGRASYEQYF. For the CDR3, the DNA is TGTGCCAGTGAAGGAGGGAGGGCTTCCTACGAGCAGTACTTC.

This clonotype came up a few times. The V gene is TRBV29-1, the J gene TRBJ2-7, with 10 bases that match TRBD2. CDR1 SQVTM and CDR2 ANQGSEA come from the germline V gene. Trimming cost V 4 bases and J 4 bases; bases outside gene matches: 7. This CDR3 spans 14 amino acids. CDR3 nucleotide sequence: TGCAGCGTTGCTCTTAATAGCGGGGGGTACGAGCAGTACTTC. Its translation: CSVALNSGGYEQYF.

The rearrangement links TRBV27 to TRBJ2-3, with D perhaps TRBD2 (7 bases). The CDR3 is 15 residues long. V was clipped by 4 bases and J by 4 bases, with 15 bases between them. CDR1 MNHEY and CDR2 SMNVEV come from the germline V gene (reference sequence). The CDR3 is CASSWGGGVADTQYF. The CDR3, as DNA: TGTGCCAGCAGTTGGGGGGGCGGAGTGGCAGATACGCAGTATTTT.

Ten or more counts support this clonotype. The rearrangement joins TRBV7-2 to TRBJ2-1; weak D call: TRBD2 (5 bases). V lost 5 bases, J lost 6 bases, and 11 bases lay in between. CDR1 and CDR2 from the germline V gene are SGHTA and FQGNSA. CDR3 size: 13 residues. CDR3 sequence (DNA): TGTGCCAGCAGCCCCGGACTTTTCAATGAGCAGTTCTTC. Translated: CASSPGLFNEQFF.

This clonotype was detected many times. V usage is TRBV20-1 and J usage is TRBJ2-5; TRBD2 aligns across 13 bases. Per the germline V gene, CDR1 is DFQATT and CDR2 is SNEGSKA (reference sequence). The length of the CDR3 is 16 residues. V was clipped by 5 bases and J by 3 bases; unmatched bases: 9. CDR3 loop: CSALRLAGGVEETQYF. In DNA form, the CDR3 reads TGCAGTGCTTTGCGACTAGCGGGGGGAGTTGAAGAGACCCAGTACTTC.

The CDR3, as DNA: TGTGCCACCAGTGATACCGGGACTCCCTACAATGAGCAGTTCTTC. It specifies CATSDTGTPYNEQFF. V and J are TRBV24-1 and TRBJ2-1, with D possibly TRBD2 on 6 matching bases. This CDR3 region has 15 residues. The ends were cut back, 3 bases at V and 2 bases at J, with 10 bases in the middle. Looked up from germline, CDR1 is KGHDR and CDR2 is SFDVKD.

This clonotype has a handful of counts. Here the CDR3 reads CASGRPGLVEPQHF. DNA for the CDR3: TGTGCCAGCGGGAGACCGGGTCTAGTGGAGCCCCAGCATTTT. This chain connects TRBV2 to TRBJ1-5; D uncertain. This CDR3 is 14 amino acids long. Germline loops: CDR1 SNHLY, CDR2 FYNNEI. The V and J ends lost 8 bases and 8 bases respectively, with 19 bases between them.

This clonotype was observed many times. The chain couples TRBV29-1 to TRBJ2-1; D is unresolved. Trimming stripped 5 bases from V and 0 bases from J, with 5 bases between. Germline V CDR1 and CDR2: SQVTM, ANQGSEA. The CDR3 is made up of 12 amino acids. CDR3 coding DNA: TGCAGCGTTCGGGCCTCCTACAATGAGCAGTTCTTC. This gives the protein CSVRASYNEQFF.

This clonotype turned up a few times. The chain links TRBV4-1 to TRBJ2-5, with no clear D. V lost 0 bases to trimming and J lost 5 bases, with 10 bases between them. CDR1 and CDR2 from the germline V gene are MGHRA and YSYEKL. The CDR3 is 14 residues long. The CDR3 protein is CASSQDPFRETQYF. The CDR3 coding sequence is TGCGCCAGCAGCCAAGACCCATTTCGGGAGACCCAGTACTTC.

This clonotype was detected only a few times. The rearrangement uses TRBV12-3 or TRBV12-4 and TRBJ2-3; 8 nucleotides line up with TRBD2. V lost 2 bases and J lost 2; bases outside the gene matches: 3. The CDR3 is made up of 15 amino acids. Written as DNA, the CDR3 is TGTGCCAGCAGTTTACTCGGGAGGGACACAGATACGCAGTATTTT. It is translated as CASSLLGRDTDTQYF.

With respect to this clonotype: This could be a read error, since a much larger clone is one nucleotide away. This chain connects TRBV9 to TRBJ2-3, with a possible D match to TRBD2 (6 bases). CDR3 size: 14 residues. Per germline, CDR1 SGDLS and CDR2 YYNGEE. This chain's CDR3 is CAGSDPGGTDTQYF. The CDR3 DNA follows: TGTGCCGGCAGCGACCCCGGAGGGACAGATACGCAGTATTTT.

Only a few counts were recorded for this clonotype. This rearrangement joins TRBV29-1 to TRBJ2-3; a possible D gene is TRBD2 (6 bases). The CDR3 is 14 amino acids. The ends were cut back, 8 bases at V and 1 base at J, with 16 bases in the middle. CDR1 is SQVTM and CDR2 is ANQGSEA in the germline V gene. The CDR3 DNA follows: TGCAGCCTGGGGGGAATTTACGGCACAGATACGCAGTATTTT. Translating it yields CSLGGIYGTDTQYF.

This clonotype has only a few counts. The gene calls are TRBV7-9 and TRBJ1-1, with D possibly matching TRBD1 (6 bases). V was cut by 1 base and J by 2 bases, with 11 bases left in between. The CDR3 spans 15 residues. The V gene's germline CDR1 is SEHNR and CDR2 FQNEAQ (reference sequence). The CDR3 region is CASSLDQGINTEAFF. The CDR3 coding sequence is TGTGCCAGCAGCTTAGATCAGGGGATTAACACTGAAGCTTTCTTT.

The chain carries TRBV7-2 and TRBJ2-7, with a possible D match to TRBD2 (5 bases). V lost 1 base and J lost 10, with 23 bases in between. Germline V gives CDR1 SGHTA, CDR2 FQGNSA. The CDR3 is 16 amino acids. CDR3 DNA: TGTGCCAGCAGCTTAGGGCTAGCAGAGAATCGGGCCGGACAGTACTTC. Its translation: CASSLGLAENRAGQYF.

The J gene is TRBJ1-1, the V gene TRBV7-2; D possibly corresponds to TRBD1 (6 bases). The ends were cut back, 1 base at V and 5 bases at J, with 14 bases in the middle. The CDR3 is made up of 15 amino acids. Germline assignment: CDR1 SGHTA and CDR2 FQGNSA. The CDR3 DNA reads TGTGCCAGCAGCTTAGAACTGGGGGCGGGTACTGAAGCTTTCTTT. Its translation: CASSLELGAGTEAFF.

The V gene is TRBV20-1, the J gene TRBJ2-1; 7 bases agree with TRBD2. The germline V gene has CDR1 DFQATT and CDR2 SNEGSKA (reference sequence). The CDR3 extends over 13 amino acids. The CDR3 here is CTAPRGLLNEQFF. The CDR3 region has the DNA TGCACCGCCCCCCGGGGACTACTCAATGAGCAGTTCTTC.

This clonotype came up a few times. The J gene is TRBJ2-1, the V gene TRBV29-1, with D possibly being TRBD2 (6 bases). The V gene lost 7 bases and the J gene lost 6 bases, with 10 bases spanning the gap. Per the germline V gene, CDR1 is SQVTM and CDR2 is ANQGSEA. The length of the CDR3 is 11 residues. The CDR3 sequence: CSGRGVNEQFF. CDR3 nucleotide sequence: TGCAGCGGACGCGGGGTCAATGAGCAGTTCTTC.

The CDR3 sequence is CSAMYRADYEQYF. CDR3 sequence (DNA): TGCAGTGCTATGTACAGGGCCGACTACGAGCAGTACTTC. The rearrangement uses TRBV20-1 and TRBJ2-5; tentatively, D is TRBD1 (6 bases). The end of the DNA fits TRBJ2-7 better, so the J call may be wrong. Germline V gene sequence: CDR1 DFQATT, CDR2 SNEGSKA (reference sequence). CDR3 length equals 13 residues.

The chain links TRBV4-1 to TRBJ1-1, with D hard to call. Germline-derived CDR1 and CDR2 are MGHRA and YSYEKL. CDR3 length: 14 amino acids. V was pared by 5 bases and J by 1 base, with 11 bases between. The CDR3 DNA reads as TGCGCCAGCAGCTTTGCCGCGGAGAACACTGAAGCTTTCTTT. The encoded protein is CASSFAAENTEAFF.

This clonotype was counted many times. This chain uses TRBV5-1 with TRBJ2-1; D tentatively reads TRBD1 or TRBD2 (5 bases each). The ends were cut back, 4 bases at V and 8 bases at J, with 13 bases in the middle. Germline-derived CDR1 and CDR2 are SGHRS and YFSETQ. The CDR3 length is 13 residues. The CDR3 region is CASSLRDAHEQFF. CDR3 nucleotide sequence: TGCGCCAGCAGCCTCCGGGACGCCCATGAGCAGTTCTTC.

This sequence joins TRBV6-1 and TRBJ1-4, with a tentative D call TRBD1 (5 bases). Trimming took off 4 bases at V and 8 bases at J, with 17 bases between the two ends. From germline, CDR1 is MNHNS and CDR2 SASEGT. The CDR3 runs to 15 residues. The CDR3 here is CASSGLGLGEEKLFF. The CDR3 DNA sequence: TGTGCCAGCAGTGGGCTTGGGCTAGGGGAGGAAAAACTGTTTTTT.

This clonotype came up many times. J is TRBJ2-1 and V is TRBV4-1; D is unresolved. CDR1 MGHRA and CDR2 YSYEKL come from the germline V gene. Trimming removed 4 bases at V and 6 bases at J, with 16 bases between. This CDR3 has 15 residues. The CDR3 region has the DNA TGCGCCAGCAGCCGAATAGTCAAGCAGACCAATGAGCAGTTCTTC. As protein: CASSRIVKQTNEQFF.

The V and J genes are TRBV7-8 and TRBJ2-3; TRBD2 aligns across 11 bases. This CDR3 contains 16 residues. The V gene end was trimmed by 1 base and the J gene end by 5 bases; junction bases not matched to a gene: 5. Germline-derived CDR1 and CDR2 are SGHVS and FQNEAQ. CDR3: CASSLVASGGIDTQYF. CDR3 sequence (DNA): TGTGCCAGCAGCTTAGTAGCTAGCGGGGGGATAGATACGCAGTATTTT. Drawing the rest from reference TRBV7-8 and TRBJ2-3, the complete variable domain is GAGVSQSPRYKVAKRGQDVALRCDPISGHVSLFWYQQALGQGPEFLTYFQNEAQLDKSGLPSDRFFAERPEGSVSTLKIQRTQQEDSAVYLCASSLVASGGIDTQYFGPGTRLTVL.